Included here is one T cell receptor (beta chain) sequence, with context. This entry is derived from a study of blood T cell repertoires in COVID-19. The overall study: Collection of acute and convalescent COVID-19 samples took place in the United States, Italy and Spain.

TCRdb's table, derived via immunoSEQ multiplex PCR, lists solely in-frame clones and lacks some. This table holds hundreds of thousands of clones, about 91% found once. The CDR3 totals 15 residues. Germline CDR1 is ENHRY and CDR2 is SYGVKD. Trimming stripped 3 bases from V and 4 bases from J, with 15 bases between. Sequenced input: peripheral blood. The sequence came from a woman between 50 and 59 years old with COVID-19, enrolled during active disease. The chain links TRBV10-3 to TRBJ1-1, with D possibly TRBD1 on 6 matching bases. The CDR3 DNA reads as TGTGCCATCAGTGATCAGGGGATGGCGGGCACTGAAGCTTTCTTT. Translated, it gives CAISDQGMAGTEAFF.